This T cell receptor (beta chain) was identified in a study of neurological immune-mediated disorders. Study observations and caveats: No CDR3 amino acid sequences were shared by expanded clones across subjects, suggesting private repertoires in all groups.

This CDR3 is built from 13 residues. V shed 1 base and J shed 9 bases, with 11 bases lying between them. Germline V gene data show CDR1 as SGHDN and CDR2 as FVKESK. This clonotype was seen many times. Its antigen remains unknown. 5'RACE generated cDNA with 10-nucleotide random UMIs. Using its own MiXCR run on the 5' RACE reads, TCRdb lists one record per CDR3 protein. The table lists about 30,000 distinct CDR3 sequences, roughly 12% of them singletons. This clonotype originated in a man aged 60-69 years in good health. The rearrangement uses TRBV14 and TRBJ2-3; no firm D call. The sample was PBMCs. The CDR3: CASSQGKGGTQYF. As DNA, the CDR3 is TGTGCCAGCAGCCAAGGAAAAGGTGGCACGCAGTATTTT.